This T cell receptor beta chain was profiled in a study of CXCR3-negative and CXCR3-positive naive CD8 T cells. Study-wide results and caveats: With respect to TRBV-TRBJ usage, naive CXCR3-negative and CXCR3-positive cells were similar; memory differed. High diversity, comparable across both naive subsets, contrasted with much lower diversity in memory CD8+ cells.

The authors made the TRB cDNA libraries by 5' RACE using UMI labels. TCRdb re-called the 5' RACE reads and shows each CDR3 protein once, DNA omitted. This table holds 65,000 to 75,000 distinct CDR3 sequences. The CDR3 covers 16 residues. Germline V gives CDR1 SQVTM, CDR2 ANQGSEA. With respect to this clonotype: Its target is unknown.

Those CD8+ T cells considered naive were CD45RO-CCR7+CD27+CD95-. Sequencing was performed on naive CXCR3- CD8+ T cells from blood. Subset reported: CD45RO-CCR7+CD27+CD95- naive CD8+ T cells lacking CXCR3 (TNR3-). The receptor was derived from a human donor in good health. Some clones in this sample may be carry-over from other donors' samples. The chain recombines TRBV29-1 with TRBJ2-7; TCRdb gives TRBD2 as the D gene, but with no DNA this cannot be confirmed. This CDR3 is CSAGGSAGGRIYEQYF.